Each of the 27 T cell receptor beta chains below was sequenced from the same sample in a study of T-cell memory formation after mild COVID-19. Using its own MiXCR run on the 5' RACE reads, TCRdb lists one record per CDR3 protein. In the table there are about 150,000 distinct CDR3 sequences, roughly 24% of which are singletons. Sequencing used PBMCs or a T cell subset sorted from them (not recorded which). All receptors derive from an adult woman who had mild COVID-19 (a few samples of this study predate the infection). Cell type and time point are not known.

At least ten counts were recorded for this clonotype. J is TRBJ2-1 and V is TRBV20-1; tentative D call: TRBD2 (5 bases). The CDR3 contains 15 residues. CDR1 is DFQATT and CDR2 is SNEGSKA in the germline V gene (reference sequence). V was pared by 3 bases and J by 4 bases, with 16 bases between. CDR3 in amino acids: CSASGWGADYNEQFF. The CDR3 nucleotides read TGCAGTGCTAGCGGTTGGGGAGCCGATTACAATGAGCAGTTCTTC.

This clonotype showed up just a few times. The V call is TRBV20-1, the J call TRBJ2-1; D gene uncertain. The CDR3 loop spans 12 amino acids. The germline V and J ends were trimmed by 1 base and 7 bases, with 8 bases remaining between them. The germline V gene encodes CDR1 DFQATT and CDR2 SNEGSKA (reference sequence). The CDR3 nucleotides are TGCAGTGCTAGAGGAAATAAAAATGAGCAGTTCTTC. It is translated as CSARGNKNEQFF.

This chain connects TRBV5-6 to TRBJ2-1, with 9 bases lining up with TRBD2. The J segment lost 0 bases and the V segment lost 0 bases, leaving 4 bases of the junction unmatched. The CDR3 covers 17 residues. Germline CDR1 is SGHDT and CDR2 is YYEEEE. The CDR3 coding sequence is TGTGCCAGCAGCTTGGCTAGCGGGACGATCTCCTACAATGAGCAGTTCTTC. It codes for CASSLASGTISYNEQFF.

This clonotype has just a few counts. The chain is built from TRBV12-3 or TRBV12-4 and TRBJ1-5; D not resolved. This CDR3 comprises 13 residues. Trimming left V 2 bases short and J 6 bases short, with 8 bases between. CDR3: CASSLSRTQPQHF. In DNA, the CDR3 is TGTGCCAGCAGTTTAAGCAGGACTCAGCCCCAGCATTTT.

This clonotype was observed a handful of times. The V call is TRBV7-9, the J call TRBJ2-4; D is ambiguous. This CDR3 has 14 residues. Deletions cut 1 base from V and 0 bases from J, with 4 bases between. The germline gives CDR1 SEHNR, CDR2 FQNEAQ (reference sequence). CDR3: CASSLDAAKNIQYF. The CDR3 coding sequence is TGTGCCAGCAGCTTAGACGCAGCCAAAAACATTCAGTACTTC.

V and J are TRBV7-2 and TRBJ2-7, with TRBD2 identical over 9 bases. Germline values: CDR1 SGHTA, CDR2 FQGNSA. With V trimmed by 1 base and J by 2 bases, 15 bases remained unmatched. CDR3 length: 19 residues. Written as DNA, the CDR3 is TGTGCCAGCAGCTTAGAGTCGCTTAGGTCTAGCGGGAACACCTACGAGCAGTACTTC. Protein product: CASSLESLRSSGNTYEQYF.

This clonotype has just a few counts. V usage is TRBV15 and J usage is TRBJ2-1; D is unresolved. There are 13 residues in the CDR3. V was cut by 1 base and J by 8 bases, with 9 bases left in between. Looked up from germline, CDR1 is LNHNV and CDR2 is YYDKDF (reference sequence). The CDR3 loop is CATSRVLPDEQFF. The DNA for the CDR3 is TGTGCCACCAGCAGAGTACTCCCGGATGAGCAGTTCTTC.

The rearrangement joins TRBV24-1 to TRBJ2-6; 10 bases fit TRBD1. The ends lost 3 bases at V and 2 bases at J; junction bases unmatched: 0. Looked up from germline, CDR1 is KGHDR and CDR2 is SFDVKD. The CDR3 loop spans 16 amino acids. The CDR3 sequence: CATSDGTGAGANVLTF. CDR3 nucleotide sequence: TGTGCCACCAGTGATGGGACAGGGGCTGGGGCCAACGTCCTGACTTTC.

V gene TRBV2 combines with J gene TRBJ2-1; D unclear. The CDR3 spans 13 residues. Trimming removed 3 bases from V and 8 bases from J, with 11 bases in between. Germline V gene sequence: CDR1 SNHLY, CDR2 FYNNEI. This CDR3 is CASSEKGYDEQFF. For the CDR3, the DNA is TGTGCCAGCAGTGAGAAAGGGTATGATGAGCAGTTCTTC.

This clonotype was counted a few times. CDR3 coding DNA: TGTGCCAGCAGCCCACAGACCCCAGAGATGAGGGCCTACGAGCAGTACTTC. As protein: CASSPQTPEMRAYEQYF. The J gene is TRBJ2-7, the V gene TRBV7-2; TRBD2 is a possible D gene (5 bases). The ends were cut back, 5 bases at V and 2 bases at J, with 22 bases in the middle. The CDR3 runs to 17 residues. CDR1 SGHTA and CDR2 FQGNSA come from the germline V gene.

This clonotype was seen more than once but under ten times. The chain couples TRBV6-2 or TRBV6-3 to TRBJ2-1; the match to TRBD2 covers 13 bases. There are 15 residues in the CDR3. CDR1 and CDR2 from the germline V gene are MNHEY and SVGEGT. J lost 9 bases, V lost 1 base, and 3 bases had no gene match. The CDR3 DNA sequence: TGTGCCAGCAGTTACTTACTAGCGGGGGGGTCTGAGCAGTTCTTC. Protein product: CASSYLLAGGSEQFF.

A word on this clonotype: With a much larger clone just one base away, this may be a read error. CDR3 region: CASIRGQSYEQYF. CDR3 nucleotides: TGCGCCAGCATCCGCGGACAGAGCTACGAGCAGTACTTC. This sequence joins TRBV4-3 and TRBJ2-7; TRBD1 is a possible D gene (6 bases). Trimming stripped 7 bases from V and 3 bases from J, with 13 bases between. This CDR3 contains 13 residues. Germline V gene sequence: CDR1 LGHNA, CDR2 YSLEER.

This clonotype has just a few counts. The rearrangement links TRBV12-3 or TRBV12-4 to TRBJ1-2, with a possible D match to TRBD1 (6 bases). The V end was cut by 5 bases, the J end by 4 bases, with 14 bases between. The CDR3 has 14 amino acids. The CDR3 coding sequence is TGTGCCAGCAGTCCCCCGTGGGGGGCCTATGGCTACACCTTC. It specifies CASSPPWGAYGYTF.

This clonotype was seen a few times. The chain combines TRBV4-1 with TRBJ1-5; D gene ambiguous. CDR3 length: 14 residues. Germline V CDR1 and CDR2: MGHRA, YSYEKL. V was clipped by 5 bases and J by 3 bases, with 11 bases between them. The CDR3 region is CASSVAIDNQPQHF. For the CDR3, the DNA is TGCGCCAGCAGCGTCGCAATCGACAATCAGCCCCAGCATTTT.

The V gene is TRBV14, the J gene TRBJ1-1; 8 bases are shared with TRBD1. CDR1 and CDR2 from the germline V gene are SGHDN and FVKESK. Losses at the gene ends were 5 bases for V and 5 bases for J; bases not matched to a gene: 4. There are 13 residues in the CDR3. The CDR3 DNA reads TGTGCCAGCAGCATCTACAGGGGGACTGAAGCTTTCTTT. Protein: CASSIYRGTEAFF.

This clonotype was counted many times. The DNA for the CDR3 is TGTGCCAGCAGCTACGGGACAGTAATCTTTGGGCAGTACTTC. As protein: CASSYGTVIFGQYF. The chain recombines TRBV5-8 with TRBJ2-7; 7 positions agree with TRBD1. With V trimmed by 3 bases and J by 9 bases, 12 bases remained unmatched. This CDR3 comprises 14 residues. Per the germline V gene, CDR1 is SGHTS and CDR2 is YDEGEE.

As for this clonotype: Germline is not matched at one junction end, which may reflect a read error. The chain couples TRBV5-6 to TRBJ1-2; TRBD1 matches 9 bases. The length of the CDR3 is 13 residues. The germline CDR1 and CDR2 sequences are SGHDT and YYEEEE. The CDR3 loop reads CASSTTGGEPENF. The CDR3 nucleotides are TGTGCCAGCAGCACCACAGGGGGCGAGCCTGAGAACTTC.

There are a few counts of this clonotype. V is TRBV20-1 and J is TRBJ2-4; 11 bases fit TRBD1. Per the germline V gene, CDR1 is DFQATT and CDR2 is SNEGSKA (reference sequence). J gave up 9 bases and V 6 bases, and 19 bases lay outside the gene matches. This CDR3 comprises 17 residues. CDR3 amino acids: CSAQLPTAGTGGSIQYF. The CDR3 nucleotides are TGCAGTGCGCAGCTTCCGACGGCCGGGACAGGGGGGTCCATTCAGTACTTC.

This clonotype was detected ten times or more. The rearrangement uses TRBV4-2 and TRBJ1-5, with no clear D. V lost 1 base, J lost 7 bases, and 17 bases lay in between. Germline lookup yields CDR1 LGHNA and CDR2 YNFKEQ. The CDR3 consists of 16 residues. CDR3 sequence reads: CASSQVTHGENQPQHF. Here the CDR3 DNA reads TGTGCCAGCAGCCAAGTGACCCACGGGGAGAACCAGCCCCAGCATTTT.

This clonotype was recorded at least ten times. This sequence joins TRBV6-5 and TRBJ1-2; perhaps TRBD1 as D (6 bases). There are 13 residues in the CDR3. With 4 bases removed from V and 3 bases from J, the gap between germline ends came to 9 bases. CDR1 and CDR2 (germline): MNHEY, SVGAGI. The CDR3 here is CASSWGGYYGYTF. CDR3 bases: TGTGCCAGCAGTTGGGGGGGCTACTATGGCTACACCTTC.

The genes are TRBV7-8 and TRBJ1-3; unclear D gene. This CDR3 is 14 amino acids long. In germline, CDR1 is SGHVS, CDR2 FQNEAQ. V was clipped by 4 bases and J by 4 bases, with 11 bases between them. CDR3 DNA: TGTGCCAGCAGCTCCCGGGTTAGCGGAAACACCATATATTTT. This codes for CASSSRVSGNTIYF.

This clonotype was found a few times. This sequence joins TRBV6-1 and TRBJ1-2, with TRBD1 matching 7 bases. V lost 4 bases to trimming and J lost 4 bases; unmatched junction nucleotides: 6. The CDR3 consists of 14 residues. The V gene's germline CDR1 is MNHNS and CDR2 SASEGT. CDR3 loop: CASSADRALYGYTF. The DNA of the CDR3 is TGTGCCAGCAGTGCTGACAGGGCCCTCTATGGCTACACCTTC.

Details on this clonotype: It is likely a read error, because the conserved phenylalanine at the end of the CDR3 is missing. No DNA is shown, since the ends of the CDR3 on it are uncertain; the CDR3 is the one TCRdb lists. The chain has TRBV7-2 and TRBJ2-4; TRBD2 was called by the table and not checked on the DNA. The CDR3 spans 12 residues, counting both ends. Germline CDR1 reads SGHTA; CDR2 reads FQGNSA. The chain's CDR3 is CASSFGGGPISI.

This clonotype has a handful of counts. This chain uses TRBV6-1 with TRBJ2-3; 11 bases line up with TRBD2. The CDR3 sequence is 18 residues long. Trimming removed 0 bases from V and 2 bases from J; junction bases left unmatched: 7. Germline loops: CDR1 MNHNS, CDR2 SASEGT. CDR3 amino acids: CASSEARALAGATDTQYF. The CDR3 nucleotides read TGTGCCAGCAGTGAAGCGCGCGCACTAGCGGGGGCCACAGATACGCAGTATTTT.

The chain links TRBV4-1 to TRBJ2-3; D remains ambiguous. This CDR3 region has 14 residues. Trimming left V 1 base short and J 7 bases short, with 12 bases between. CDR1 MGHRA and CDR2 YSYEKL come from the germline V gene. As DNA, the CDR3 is TGCGCCAGCAGCCAAGTCATGCTAACGAATACGCAGTATTTT. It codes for CASSQVMLTNTQYF.

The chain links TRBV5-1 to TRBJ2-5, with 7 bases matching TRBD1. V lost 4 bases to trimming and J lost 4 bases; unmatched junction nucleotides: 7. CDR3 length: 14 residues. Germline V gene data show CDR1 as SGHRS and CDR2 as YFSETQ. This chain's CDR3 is CASSLGAGGETQYF. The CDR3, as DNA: TGCGCCAGCAGCCTGGGGGCAGGGGGAGAGACCCAGTACTTC.

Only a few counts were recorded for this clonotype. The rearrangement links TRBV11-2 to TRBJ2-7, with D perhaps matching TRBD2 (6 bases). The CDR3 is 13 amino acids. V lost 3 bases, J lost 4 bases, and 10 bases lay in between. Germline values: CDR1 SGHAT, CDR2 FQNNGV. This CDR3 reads CASSFGTEYEQYF. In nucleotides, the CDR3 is TGTGCCAGCAGCTTTGGGACTGAGTACGAGCAGTACTTC.